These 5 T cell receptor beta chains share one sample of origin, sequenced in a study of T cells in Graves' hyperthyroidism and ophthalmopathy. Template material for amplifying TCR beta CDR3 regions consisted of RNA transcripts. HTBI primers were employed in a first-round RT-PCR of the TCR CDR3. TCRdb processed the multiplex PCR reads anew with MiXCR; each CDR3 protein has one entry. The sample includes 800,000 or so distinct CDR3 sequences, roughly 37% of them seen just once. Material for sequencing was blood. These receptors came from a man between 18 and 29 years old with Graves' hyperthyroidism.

The CDR3 region is CASSLGRRPGELFF. The CDR3 DNA sequence: TGTGCCAGCAGTTTGGGCAGGCGCCCCGGGGAGCTGTTTTTT. This chain joins TRBV12-3 or TRBV12-4 and TRBJ2-2; no clear D gene. Trimming removed 3 bases from V and 6 bases from J, with 11 bases in between. This CDR3 has 14 residues.

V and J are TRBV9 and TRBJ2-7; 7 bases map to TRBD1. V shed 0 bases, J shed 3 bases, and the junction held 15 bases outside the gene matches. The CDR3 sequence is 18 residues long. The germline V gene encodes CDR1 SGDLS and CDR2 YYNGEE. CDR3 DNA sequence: TGTGCCAGCAGCGTAGAGGGGGCACGTTCAGGAGTTCTCTACGAGCAGTACTTC. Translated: CASSVEGARSGVLYEQYF.

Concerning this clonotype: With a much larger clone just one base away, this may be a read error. The CDR3 nucleotides are TGTGCCAGCAGCTTCGGGGGCGCCGAGCAGTGCTTC. This sequence encodes CASSFGGAEQCF. V and J are TRBV7-9 and TRBJ2-7; D tentatively reads TRBD1 or TRBD2 (6 bases each). The CDR3 loop spans 12 amino acids. The V gene's germline CDR1 is SEHNR and CDR2 FQNEAQ (reference sequence).

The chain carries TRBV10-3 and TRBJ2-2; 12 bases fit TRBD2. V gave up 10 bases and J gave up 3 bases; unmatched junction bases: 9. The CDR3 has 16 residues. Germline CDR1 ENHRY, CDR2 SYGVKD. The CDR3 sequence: CATASGRAMDTGELFF. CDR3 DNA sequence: TGTGCCACGGCTAGCGGGAGGGCCATGGACACCGGGGAGCTGTTTTTT.

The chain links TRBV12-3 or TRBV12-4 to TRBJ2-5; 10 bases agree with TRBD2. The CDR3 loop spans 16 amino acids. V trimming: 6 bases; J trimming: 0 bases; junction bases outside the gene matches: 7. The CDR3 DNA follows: TGTGCCAGCAGCTTCGGACTAGCGGAAAACCAAGAGACCCAGTACTTC. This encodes CASSFGLAENQETQYF.